The text below deals with one TCR beta chain. Its antigen is not identified. This table comes from immunoSEQ multiplex PCR, and its TCRdb copy is limited to in-frame clones, with some not included. The sample lists about 73,000 clones, 80% to 90% seen once, with 3% to 4% in the top ten. The source of the sample is a study of cytomegalovirus exposure and HLA in healthy donors. On the study more broadly: A subsequent analysis reported that the roughly 120 validation repertoires were produced on the same platform that had also been used for the 666 first-cohort repertoires. Regarding the study as a whole: Rare sequences made up most TCRs, while some public TCRs were found in many donors. TCR clusters originating in the first cohort tended to co-occur in the 110 or so validation repertoires, according to a later analysis. The authors enumerated over 150 TCR beta chains as linked to cytomegalovirus.

Trimming removed 9 bases at V and 5 bases at J, with 10 bases between. The CDR3 spans 12 residues. Per germline, CDR1 LNHDA and CDR2 SQIVND (reference sequence). The sample taken for sequencing was PBMCs. The V call is TRBV19, the J call TRBJ2-2; D gene unclear. This clonotype originated in a woman younger than 35 in good health and CMV-seropositive. DNA for the CDR3: TGTGCCAGCAACGACGGGACCGGGGAGCTGTTTTTT. It yields the protein CASNDGTGELFF.